The rows below give T cell receptor beta chains drawn from one sample of a study of CD4 and CD8 cells across lung adenocarcinoma regions. TCRdb ran MiXCR on the PCR reads and lists one entry per CDR3 protein. The sample has thousands of distinct CDR3 sequences, about 43% seen once; the top ten hold about 33%. Sequences were obtained from CD4+ T cells from the margin of a lung tumor. These receptors came from a male donor with lung adenocarcinoma. The CD4 and CD8 labels of this study may be unreliable. The CDR3 runs from the conserved cysteine through the conserved F or W. D genes are given only for firm matches. Clone size is stated in some rows and not others, as once, few, many or a class when expanded.

J gene	V gene	clone size	D gene	CDR3 DNA	CDR3 protein
TRBJ2-1	TRBV27	many	TRBD1	TGTGCCAGCAGTCCCGGGACAGACAATGAGCAGTTCTTC	CASSPGTDNEQFF
TRBJ1-3	TRBV6-1	.	.	TGTGCCAGCCAGACCCTACACCAACCCTGGAGTGGAAACACCATATATTTT	CASQTLHQPWSGNTIYF
TRBJ2-5	TRBV27	.	.	TGTGCCAGCCGAAGCGGCTATACGTCGACCCAGTACTTC	CASRSGYTSTQYF
TRBJ2-3	TRBV7-2	.	.	TGTGCCAGCAGCTTAGCGGTGGAAACCCACACAGATACGCAGTATTTT	CASSLAVETHTDTQYF
TRBJ2-3	TRBV27	.	.	TGTGCCAGCAACCCGAGGGTTGGAGTTAGGAATACGCAGTACTTT	CASNPRVGVRNTQYF
TRBJ2-7	TRBV7-6	.	.	TGTGCCAGCAGAGCGACAGCGCCAAACACGCAGTACTTC	CASRATAPNTQYF
TRBJ2-4	TRBV27	.	.	TGTGCCAGCAGGACCCAAGGCAAAGACACTCAGTACTTT	CASRTQGKDTQYF
TRBJ2-4	TRBV7-2	medium-sized	.	TGTGCCAGCAGCTTAGCCGCCGGCCTAAACATTCAGTACTTC	CASSLAAGLNIQYF
TRBJ1-1	TRBV30	.	.	TGTGCTGAACGGCCACAGGCGAACACTGAAGCTTTCTTT	CAERPQANTEAFF
TRBJ2-4	TRBV6-8	.	.	TGTGCGAGCAGCGTCCCGAGGCTGTGGGCCACAGACATGCAGTACTTC	CASSVPRLWATDMQYF
TRBJ1-6	TRBV4-1	many	.	TGCGCCAGCAGCCAAGATATCGACCTTTCCAATTCACCCCTCCACTTT	CASSQDIDLSNSPLHF
TRBJ2-7	TRBV6-4	many	.	TGTGCCAGCAGTGCTACAAGGGGGGGCGAGCAGTACTTC	CASSATRGGEQYF
TRBJ1-2	TRBV6-2/TRBV6-3	.	.	TGTGCCAGCACGCGGGGCAGGGTGTATGGCTACACCTTC	CASTRGRVYGYTF
TRBJ2-4	TRBV6-1	.	.	TGTGCCAGCAGTGACAGGGGACTGAGAGCCAAAGATATGCAGTACTTC	CASSDRGLRAKDMQYF
TRBJ2-3	TRBV6-1	many	TRBD2	TGTGCCAGCAGTGAAGCCGCGGGGGGGCCCACAGATACGCAGTATTTT	CASSEAAGGPTDTQYF
TRBJ2-5	TRBV6-5	medium-sized	.	TGTGCCAGCAGTTACGAGGGATTCCAGTACCAAGAGACCCAGTACTTC	CASSYEGFQYQETQYF
TRBJ2-5	TRBV6-5	medium-sized	TRBD2	TGTGCCAGCAGTTACAGGACTAGCGGCCAAGAGACCCAGTACTTC	CASSYRTSGQETQYF
TRBJ2-4	TRBV10-2	.	TRBD1	TGCGCCAGGGGACAGGGGGCCGGGGCCAAAGACACCCAGTACTTC	CARGQGAGAKDTQYF
TRBJ2-3	TRBV4-1	.	TRBD2	TGCGCCAGCAGCGACCTAGCGGGGACCACAGACACGCAGTATTTC	CASSDLAGTTDTQYF
TRBJ2-1	TRBV27	large	.	TGTGCCAGCAGTCCCCGGGGAGGACGAGAGCAGTTCTTC	CASSPRGGREQFF
TRBJ2-5	TRBV7-6	many	TRBD2	TGTGCCAGCAGCTTAGTGGGGGGGGAGCAAGAGACCCAGTACTTC	CASSLVGGEQETQYF
TRBJ2-5	TRBV6-1	.	.	TGTGCCAGCAGAGACAATGGGATCCAGTACTTC	CASRDNGIQYF
TRBJ2-3	TRBV7-2	few	TRBD2	TGTGCCAGCAGCTTAGGGTTCGCGGGCGGGGGGGCAGATACGCAGTATTTT	CASSLGFAGGGADTQYF
TRBJ2-3	TRBV28	.	TRBD2	TGTGCCAGCAAAGACCGGGACTACCCATATACGCAGTATTTC	CASKDRDYPYTQYF
TRBJ2-1	TRBV6-5	few	TRBD2	TGTGCCAGCAGTTTCTGGACTAGCGGGGACTCCTACAATGAGCAGTTCTTC	CASSFWTSGDSYNEQFF
TRBJ2-7	TRBV11-3	few	TRBD1	TGTGCCAGCAGCGTAGGGACAGACGAGCAGTACTTC	CASSVGTDEQYF
TRBJ2-5	TRBV6-5	many	.	TGTGCCAGCAGTTACTCCGTGGGACAAGAGACCCAGTACTTC	CASSYSVGQETQYF
TRBJ2-3	TRBV6-1	once	.	TGTGCCAGCAGTGAATTGGAGAGTAAAAATACGCAGTATTTT	CASSELESKNTQYF
TRBJ1-2	TRBV6-1	many	.	TGTGCCAGCAGTGAGATGGAGGGGTTCACCTATGGCTACACCTTC	CASSEMEGFTYGYTF
TRBJ2-3	TRBV6-1	.	.	TGTGCCAGCAGTGAAGGGGGGGTGAGGGCCAAAAACACGCAGTACTTT	CASSEGGVRAKNTQYF
TRBJ2-1	TRBV11-2	.	.	TGTGCCAGCAGCCCCGTCGCCGGGACAAGCTACAATGAGCAGTTCTTC	CASSPVAGTSYNEQFF
TRBJ1-4	TRBV7-8	few	.	TGTGCCAGCCAGAGGGAGGGATCATATAATGAAAAACTGTTTTTT	CASQREGSYNEKLFF
TRBJ2-3	TRBV6-9	.	TRBD2	TGTGCCAGCAGGGGGACTAGCGGGCGAGATACGCAGTATTTT	CASRGTSGRDTQYF
TRBJ1-6	TRBV6-1	many	TRBD1	TGTGCCAGCGGGAGGGACAGGGTATCCCTCCACTTT	CASGRDRVSLHF
TRBJ1-2	TRBV6-1	many	TRBD1	TGTGCCAGCTGGGGACAGGGGGCGTCAGGCTACACCTTC	CASWGQGASGYTF
TRBJ2-5	TRBV27	few	TRBD2	TGTGCCAGCAGAGCCACGGGGCTAGCGGGACAGTCTAGCCCAGATACCCAGTACTTC	CASRATGLAGQSSPDTQYF
TRBJ2-1	TRBV6-5	medium-sized	.	TGTGCCAGCAGCCCACCCCCCCCGGGACTCAACTACAATGAGCAGTTCTTC	CASSPPPPGLNYNEQFF
TRBJ2-1	TRBV6-1	medium-sized	.	TGTGCCAGCGCCCTGGCCCCCATATACAATGAGCAGTTCTTC	CASALAPIYNEQFF
TRBJ2-1	TRBV6-5	.	.	TGTGCCAGCAATTCGGGCGTTACCTACGAGCAGTTCTTC	CASNSGVTYEQFF
TRBJ2-3	TRBV6-1	.	.	TGTGCCAGCAGTGAGGCCGGCTTTTCGCCCACAGATACGCAGTATTTT	CASSEAGFSPTDTQYF
TRBJ2-5	TRBV6-1	.	TRBD2	TGTGCCAGCAGGGGGACTAGCGGGAGGGGGGGGGGGCAAGAGACCCAGTACTTC	CASRGTSGRGGGQETQYF
TRBJ2-5	TRBV6-5	.	.	TGTGCCAGCAGTTACTCGCAACGTGACCAAGATACCCAGTATTTC	CASSYSQRDQDTQYF
TRBJ2-7	TRBV6-1	medium-sized	.	TGTGCCAGCAGGGACTACCAAAGCTCCTACGAGCAGTACTTC	CASRDYQSSYEQYF
TRBJ1-1	TRBV11-3	medium-sized	.	TGTGCCAGCAGCTTAAAAGGGGTAAACCCAGCTGAAGCTTTCTTT	CASSLKGVNPAEAFF